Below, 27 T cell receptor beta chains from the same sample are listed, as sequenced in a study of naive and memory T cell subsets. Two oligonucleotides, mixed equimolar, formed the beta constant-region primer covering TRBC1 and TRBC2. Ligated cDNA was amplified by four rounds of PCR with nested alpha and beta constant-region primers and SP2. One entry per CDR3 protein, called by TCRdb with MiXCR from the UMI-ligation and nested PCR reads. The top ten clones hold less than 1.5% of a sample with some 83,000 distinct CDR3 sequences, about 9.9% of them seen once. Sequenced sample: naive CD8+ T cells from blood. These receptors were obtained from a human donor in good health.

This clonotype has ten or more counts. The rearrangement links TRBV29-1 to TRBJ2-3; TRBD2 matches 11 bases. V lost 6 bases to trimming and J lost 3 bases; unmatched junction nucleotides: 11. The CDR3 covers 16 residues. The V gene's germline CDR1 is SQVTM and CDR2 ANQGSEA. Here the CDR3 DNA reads TGCAGCGTAAGGGGACTAGCGGAACTAGGAACAGATACGCAGTATTTT. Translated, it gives CSVRGLAELGTDTQYF.

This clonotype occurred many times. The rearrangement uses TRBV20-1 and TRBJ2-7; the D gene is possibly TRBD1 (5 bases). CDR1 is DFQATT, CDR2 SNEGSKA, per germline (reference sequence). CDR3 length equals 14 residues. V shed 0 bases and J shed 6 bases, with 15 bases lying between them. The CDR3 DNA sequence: TGCAGTGCTAGAGATCAGTTTGGGGCGAGCGAGCAGTACTTC. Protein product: CSARDQFGASEQYF.

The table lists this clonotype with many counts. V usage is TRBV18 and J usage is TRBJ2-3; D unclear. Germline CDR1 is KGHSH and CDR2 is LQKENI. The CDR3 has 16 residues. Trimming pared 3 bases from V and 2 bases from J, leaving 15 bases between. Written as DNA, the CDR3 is TGTGCCAGCTCACCTTCCGGACGGGCCCACACAGATACGCAGTATTTT. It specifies CASSPSGRAHTDTQYF.

DNA of the CDR3: TGCAGCGCCCCTCCAGCGGGAGAGCGGTATACGCAGTATTTT. Residues: CSAPPAGERYTQYF. The rearrangement joins TRBV29-1 to TRBJ2-3, with 8 bases aligning to TRBD2. Trimming at V came to 7 bases and at J to 7 bases, leaving 13 bases not matched to a gene. This CDR3 spans 14 amino acids. Germline-derived CDR1 and CDR2 are SQVTM and ANQGSEA.

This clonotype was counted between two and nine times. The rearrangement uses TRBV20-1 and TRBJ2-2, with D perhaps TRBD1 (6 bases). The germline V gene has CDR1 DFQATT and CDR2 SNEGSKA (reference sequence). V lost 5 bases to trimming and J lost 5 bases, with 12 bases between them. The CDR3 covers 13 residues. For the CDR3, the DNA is TGCAGTGCTGAACCACAGGGAACCGGGGAGCTGTTTTTT. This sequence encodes CSAEPQGTGELFF.

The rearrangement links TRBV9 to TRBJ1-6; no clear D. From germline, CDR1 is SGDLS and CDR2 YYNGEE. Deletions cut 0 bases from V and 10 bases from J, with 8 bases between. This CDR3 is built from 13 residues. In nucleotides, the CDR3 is TGTGCCAGCAGCGTAGAAGAGTTCTCACCCCTCCACTTT. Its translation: CASSVEEFSPLHF.

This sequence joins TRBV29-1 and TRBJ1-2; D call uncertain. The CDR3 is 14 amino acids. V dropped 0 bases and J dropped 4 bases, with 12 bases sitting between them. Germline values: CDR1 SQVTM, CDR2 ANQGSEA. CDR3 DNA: TGCAGCGTTGAAGATCCCACGGAAGGCTATGGCTACACCTTC. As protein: CSVEDPTEGYGYTF.

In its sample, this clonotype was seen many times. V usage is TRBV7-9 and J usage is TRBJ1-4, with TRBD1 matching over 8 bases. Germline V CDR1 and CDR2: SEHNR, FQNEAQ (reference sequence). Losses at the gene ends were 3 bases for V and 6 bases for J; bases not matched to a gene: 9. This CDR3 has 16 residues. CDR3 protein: CASSFTTGVDYEKLFF. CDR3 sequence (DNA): TGTGCCAGCAGCTTTACGACAGGGGTTGATTATGAAAAACTGTTTTTT.

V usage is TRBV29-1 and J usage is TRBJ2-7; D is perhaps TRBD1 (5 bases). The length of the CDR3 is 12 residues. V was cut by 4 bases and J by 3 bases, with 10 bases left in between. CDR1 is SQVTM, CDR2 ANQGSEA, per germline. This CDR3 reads CSVVWGFYEQYF. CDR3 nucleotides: TGCAGCGTTGTTTGGGGCTTCTACGAGCAGTACTTC.

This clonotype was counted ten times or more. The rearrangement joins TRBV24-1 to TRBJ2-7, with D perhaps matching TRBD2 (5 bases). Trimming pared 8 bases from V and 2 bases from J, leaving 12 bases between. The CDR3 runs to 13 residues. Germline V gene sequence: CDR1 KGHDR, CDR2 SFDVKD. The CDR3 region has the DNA TGTGCCACCATCTTGAGAGGGACCTACGAGCAGTACTTC. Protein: CATILRGTYEQYF.

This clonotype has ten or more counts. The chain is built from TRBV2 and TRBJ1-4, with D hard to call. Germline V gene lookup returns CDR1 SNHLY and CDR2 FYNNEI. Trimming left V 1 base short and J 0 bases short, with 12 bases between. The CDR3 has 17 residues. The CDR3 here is CASSEGALTATNEKLFF. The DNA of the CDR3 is TGTGCCAGCAGTGAAGGGGCACTAACCGCAACTAATGAAAAACTGTTTTTT. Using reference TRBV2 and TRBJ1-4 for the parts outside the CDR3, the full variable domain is EPEVTQTPSHQVTQMGQEVILRCVPISNHLYFYWYRQILGQKVEFLVSFYNNEISEKSEIFDDQFSVERPDGSNFTLKIRSTKLEDSAMYFCASSEGALTATNEKLFFGSGTQLSVL.

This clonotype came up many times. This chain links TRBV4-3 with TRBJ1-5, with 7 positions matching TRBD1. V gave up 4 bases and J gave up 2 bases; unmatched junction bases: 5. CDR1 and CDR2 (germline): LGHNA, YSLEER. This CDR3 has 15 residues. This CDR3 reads CASSLRQGGNQPQHF. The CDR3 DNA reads TGCGCCAGCAGCCTTAGACAGGGTGGCAATCAGCCCCAGCATTTT.

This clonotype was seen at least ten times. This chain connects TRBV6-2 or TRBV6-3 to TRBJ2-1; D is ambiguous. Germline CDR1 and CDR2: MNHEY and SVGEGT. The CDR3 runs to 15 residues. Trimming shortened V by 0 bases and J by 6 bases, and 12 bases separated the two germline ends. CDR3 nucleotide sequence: TGTGCCAGCAGTTACTCGCTAATCGGTGTCAATGAGCAGTTCTTC. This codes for CASSYSLIGVNEQFF.

CDR3 DNA: TGTGCCAGCAGCCAGGACAGGGGGGGGGAGCAGTTCTTC. This sequence encodes CASSQDRGGEQFF. The chain joins TRBV7-7 to TRBJ2-1, with 10 bases aligning to TRBD1. The V gene's germline CDR1 is SSHAT and CDR2 FNYEAQ (reference sequence). With 5 bases clipped from V and 10 bases from J, the junction kept 5 bases outside the gene matches. The CDR3 runs 13 residues.

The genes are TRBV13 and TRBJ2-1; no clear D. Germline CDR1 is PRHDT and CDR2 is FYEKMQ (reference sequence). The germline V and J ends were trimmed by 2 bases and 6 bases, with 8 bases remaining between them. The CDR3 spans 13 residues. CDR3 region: CASSLQAPNEQFF. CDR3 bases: TGTGCCAGCAGCTTACAAGCACCCAATGAGCAGTTCTTC.

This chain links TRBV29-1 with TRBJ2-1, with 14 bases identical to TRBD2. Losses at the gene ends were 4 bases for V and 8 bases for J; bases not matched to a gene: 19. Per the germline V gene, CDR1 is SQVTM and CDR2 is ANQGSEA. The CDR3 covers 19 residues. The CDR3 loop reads CSVVGTSGSGTTGRDEQFF. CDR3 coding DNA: TGCAGCGTTGTAGGGACTAGCGGGAGCGGAACTACGGGGAGGGATGAGCAGTTCTTC.

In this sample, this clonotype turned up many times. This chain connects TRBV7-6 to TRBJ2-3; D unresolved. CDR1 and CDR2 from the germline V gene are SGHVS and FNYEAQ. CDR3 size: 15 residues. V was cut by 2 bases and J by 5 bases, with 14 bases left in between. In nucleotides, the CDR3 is TGTGCCAGCAGCTTACTAAGCATTAGTCGAGATACGCAGTATTTT. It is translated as CASSLLSISRDTQYF.

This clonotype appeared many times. CDR3 sequence: CASSPSGQETQYF. In nucleotides, the CDR3 is TGTGCCAGTAGTCCGTCGGGCCAAGAGACCCAGTACTTC. This chain joins TRBV19 and TRBJ2-5; D is unresolved. Germline V gives CDR1 LNHDA, CDR2 SQIVND (reference sequence). This CDR3 contains 13 residues. The germline V and J ends were trimmed by 5 bases and 1 base, with 8 bases remaining between them.

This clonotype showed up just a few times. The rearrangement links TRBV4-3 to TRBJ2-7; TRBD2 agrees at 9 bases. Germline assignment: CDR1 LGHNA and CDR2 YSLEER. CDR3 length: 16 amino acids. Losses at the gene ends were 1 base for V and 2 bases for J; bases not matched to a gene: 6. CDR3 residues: CASSQGASGATYEQYF. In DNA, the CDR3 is TGCGCCAGCAGCCAAGGGGCTAGCGGGGCGACCTACGAGCAGTACTTC.

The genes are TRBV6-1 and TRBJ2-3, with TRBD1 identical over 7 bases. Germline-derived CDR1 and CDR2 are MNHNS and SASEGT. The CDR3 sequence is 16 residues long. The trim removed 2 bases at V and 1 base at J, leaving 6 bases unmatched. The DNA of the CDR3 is TGTGCCAGCAGTGAAATACACAGGGGAGGCACAGATACGCAGTATTTT. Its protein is CASSEIHRGGTDTQYF.

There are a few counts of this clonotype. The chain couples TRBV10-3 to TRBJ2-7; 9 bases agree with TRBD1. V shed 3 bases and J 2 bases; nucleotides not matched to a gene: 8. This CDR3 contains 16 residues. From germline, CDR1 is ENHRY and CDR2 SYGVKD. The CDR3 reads CAISDLRDRATYEQYF. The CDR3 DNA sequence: TGTGCCATCAGTGACCTGCGGGACAGGGCTACCTACGAGCAGTACTTC.

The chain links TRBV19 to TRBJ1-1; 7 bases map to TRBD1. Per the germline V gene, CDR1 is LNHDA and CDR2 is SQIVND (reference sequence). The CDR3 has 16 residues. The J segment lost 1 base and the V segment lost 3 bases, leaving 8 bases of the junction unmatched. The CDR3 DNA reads TGTGCCAGTAGTATCCGAGACAGGGCCACGAACACTGAAGCTTTCTTT. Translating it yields CASSIRDRATNTEAFF.

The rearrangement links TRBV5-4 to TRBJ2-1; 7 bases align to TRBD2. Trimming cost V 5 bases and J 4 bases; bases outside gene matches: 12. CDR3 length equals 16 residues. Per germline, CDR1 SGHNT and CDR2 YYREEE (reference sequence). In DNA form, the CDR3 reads TGTGCCAGCAGTCATGGAAGTAGCGGGCCTTACAATGAGCAGTTCTTC. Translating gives CASSHGSSGPYNEQFF.

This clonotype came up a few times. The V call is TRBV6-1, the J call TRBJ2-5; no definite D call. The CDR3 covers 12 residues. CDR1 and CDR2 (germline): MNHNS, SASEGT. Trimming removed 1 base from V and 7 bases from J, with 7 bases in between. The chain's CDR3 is CASSEGDWTQYF. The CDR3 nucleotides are TGTGCCAGCAGTGAAGGCGACTGGACCCAGTACTTC.

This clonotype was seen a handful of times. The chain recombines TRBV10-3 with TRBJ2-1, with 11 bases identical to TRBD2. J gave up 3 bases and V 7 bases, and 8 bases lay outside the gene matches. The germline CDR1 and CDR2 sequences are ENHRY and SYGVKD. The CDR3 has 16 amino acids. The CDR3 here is CAITEPGTSGYNEQFF. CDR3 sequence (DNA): TGTGCCATCACCGAGCCTGGGACTAGCGGCTACAATGAGCAGTTCTTC.

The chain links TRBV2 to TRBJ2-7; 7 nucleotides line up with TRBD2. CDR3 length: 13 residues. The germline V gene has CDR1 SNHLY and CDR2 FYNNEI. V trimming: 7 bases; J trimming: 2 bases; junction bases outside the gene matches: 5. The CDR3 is CASTPGLAYEQYF. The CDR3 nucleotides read TGTGCCAGCACCCCTGGACTAGCCTACGAGCAGTACTTC.

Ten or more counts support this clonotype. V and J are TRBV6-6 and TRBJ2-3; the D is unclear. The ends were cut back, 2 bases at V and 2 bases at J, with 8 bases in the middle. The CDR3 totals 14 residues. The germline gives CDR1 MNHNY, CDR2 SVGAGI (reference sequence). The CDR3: CASSYPDHTDTQYF. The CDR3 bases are TGTGCCAGCAGTTACCCGGACCACACAGATACGCAGTATTTT.